These 7 T cell receptor beta chains were sequenced from one sample in a study of T cell responses to AZD1222 COVID-19 vaccine. Produced via immunoSEQ multiplex PCR; TCRdb's table is partial and in-frame only. Of around 150,000 clones detected, under 95% appear once; the ten largest clones hold 6.5% to 8%. The material was peripheral blood, obtained 28 days after the second dose of the MenACWY control vaccine. These receptor sequences come from an adult who received the MenACWY meningococcal vaccine as a control.

As to this clone: This specimen includes other DNA sequences encoding the same CDR3. V gene TRBV3-1 (or the pseudogene TRBV3-2) combines with J gene TRBJ2-5; 8 bases line up with TRBD2. The CDR3 is 15 residues long. The V and J ends lost 1 base and 2 bases, in that order; junction bases with no gene match: 3. Germline CDR1 reads LGHDT; CDR2 reads YNNKEL (reference sequence). CDR3 region: CASSQGTSGQETQYF. The DNA of the CDR3 is TGTGCCAGCAGCCAAGGCACTAGCGGACAAGAGACCCAGTACTTC.

The chain uses TRBV10-3 and TRBJ2-3; TRBD2 matches at 8 bases. After removal of 2 bases from V and 0 bases from J, the junction contained 7 bases not matched to a gene. This CDR3 is 17 amino acids long. The V gene's germline CDR1 is ENHRY and CDR2 SYGVKD. CDR3 sequence: CAISEGLAGTSTDTQYF. The CDR3 DNA is TGTGCCATCAGTGAGGGATTAGCGGGGACTAGCACAGATACGCAGTATTTT.

V gene TRBV10-3 combines with J gene TRBJ2-2, with 9 nucleotides matching TRBD2. From germline, CDR1 is ENHRY and CDR2 SYGVKD. The CDR3 has 16 amino acids. Trimming at V came to 3 bases and at J to 2 bases, leaving 4 bases not matched to a gene. The CDR3 spells CAISDLLAGNTGELFF. In DNA, the CDR3 is TGTGCCATCAGTGACCTTCTAGCGGGAAACACCGGGGAGCTGTTTTTT.

This rearrangement joins TRBV28 to TRBJ1-5, with TRBD1 as a possible D gene (6 bases). Per germline, CDR1 MDHEN and CDR2 SYDVKM. The CDR3 consists of 14 residues. With 6 bases removed from V and 0 bases from J, the gap between germline ends came to 9 bases. The CDR3 here is CASRQGYSNQPQHF. CDR3 DNA sequence: TGTGCCAGCAGACAGGGATATAGCAATCAGCCCCAGCATTTT.

This clone has a single count. The CDR3 DNA sequence: TGTGCCGGGGGGGCTGCAGATACGCAGTATTTT. Its translation: CAGGAADTQYF. This chain joins TRBV7-9 and TRBJ2-3; tentative D call: TRBD2 (7 bases). V was pared by 11 bases and J by 4 bases, with 10 bases between. This CDR3 is built from 11 residues. Germline CDR1 SEHNR, CDR2 FQNEAQ (reference sequence).

The gene calls are TRBV7-8 and TRBJ1-5, with no clear D. This CDR3 comprises 16 residues. The V gene's germline CDR1 is SGHVS and CDR2 FQNEAQ. With 1 base removed from V and 5 bases from J, the gap between germline ends came to 15 bases. CDR3 sequence reads: CASSLVSRPRDQPQHF. The DNA for the CDR3 is TGTGCCAGCAGCTTAGTCTCCAGGCCCAGAGATCAGCCCCAGCATTTT.

The chain joins TRBV11-2 to TRBJ2-1; TRBD2 might be the D (7 bases). Trimming took 2 bases from V and 4 from J, leaving 15 bases between them. The CDR3 has 16 amino acids. Germline CDR1 SGHAT, CDR2 FQNNGV. CDR3 DNA: TGTGCCAGCAGCTTAACGCGGGGGCTCAATTACAATGAGCAGTTCTTC. Encoded protein: CASSLTRGLNYNEQFF.